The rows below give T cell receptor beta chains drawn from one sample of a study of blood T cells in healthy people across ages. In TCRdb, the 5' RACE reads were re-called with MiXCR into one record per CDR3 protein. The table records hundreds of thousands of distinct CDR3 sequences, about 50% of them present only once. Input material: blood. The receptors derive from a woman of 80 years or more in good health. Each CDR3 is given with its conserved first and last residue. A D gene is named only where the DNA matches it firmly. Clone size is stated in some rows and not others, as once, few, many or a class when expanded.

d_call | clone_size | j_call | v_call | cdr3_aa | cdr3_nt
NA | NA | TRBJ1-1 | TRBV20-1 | CSARETGWSAFF | TGCAGTGCTAGGGAGACAGGATGGTCCGCTTTCTTT
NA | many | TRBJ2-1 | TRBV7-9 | CASRRGNSLNEQFF | TGTGCCAGCAGGAGGGGAAATTCGCTCAATGAGCAGTTCTTC
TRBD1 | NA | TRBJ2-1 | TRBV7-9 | CAGSSGQGIYNEQFF | TGTGCCGGCAGCTCGGGACAGGGAATATACAATGAGCAGTTCTTC
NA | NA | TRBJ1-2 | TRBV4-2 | CASSQDLTNYGYTF | TGTGCCAGCAGCCAAGATTTGACCAACTATGGCTACACCTTC
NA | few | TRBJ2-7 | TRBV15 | CATSRGLDQYF | TGTGCCACCAGCAGAGGACTGGACCAGTACTTC
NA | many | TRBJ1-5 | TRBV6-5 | CASSYDGAQPQHF | TGTGCCAGCAGTTACGATGGGGCGCAGCCCCAGCATTTT
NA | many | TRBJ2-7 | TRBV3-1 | CASSHAPQGSEQYF | TGTGCCAGCAGCCACGCTCCTCAGGGTTCCGAGCAGTACTTC
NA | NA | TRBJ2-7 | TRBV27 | CASSLSKGLNTYEQYF | TGTGCCAGCAGTTTATCGAAGGGACTTAACACCTACGAGCAGTACTTC
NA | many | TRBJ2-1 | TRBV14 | CASSRGGGSYEQFF | TGTGCCAGCAGCCGGGGGGGCGGGAGTTATGAGCAGTTCTTC
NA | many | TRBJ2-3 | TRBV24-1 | CATSDSLTAWGTDTQYF | TGTGCCACCAGTGATTCTTTAACGGCTTGGGGCACAGATACGCAGTATTTT
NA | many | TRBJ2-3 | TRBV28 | CASRGYSTDTQYF | TGTGCCAGTAGGGGCTATAGCACAGATACGCAGTATTTT
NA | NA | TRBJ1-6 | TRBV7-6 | CASSLTPRGRGNSPLHF | TGTGCCAGCAGCTTAACTCCCCGGGGGAGGGGAAATTCACCCCTCCACTTT
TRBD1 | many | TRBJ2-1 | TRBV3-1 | CASSSGQGRDEQFF | TGTGCCAGCAGTTCGGGACAGGGGAGAGATGAGCAGTTCTTC
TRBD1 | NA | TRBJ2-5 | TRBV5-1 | CASKVDRVLSSYNEQYF | TGCGCCAGCAAAGTGGACAGGGTGCTAAGCTCCTACAATGAGCAGTACTTC
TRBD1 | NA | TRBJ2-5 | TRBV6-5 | CASSPKDRGQETQYF | TGTGCCAGCAGTCCCAAGGACAGGGGGCAAGAGACCCAGTACTTC
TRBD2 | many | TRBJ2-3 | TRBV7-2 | CASTIGPAGDTQYF | TGTGCCAGCACGATCGGACCAGCGGGGGATACGCAGTATTTT
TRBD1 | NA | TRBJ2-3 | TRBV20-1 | CSAPRDRGPDTQYF | TGCAGTGCGCCCCGGGACAGGGGTCCAGATACGCAGTATTTT
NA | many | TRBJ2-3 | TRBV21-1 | CASKGGQGTDTQYF | TGTGCCAGCAAGGGGGGGCAGGGCACAGATACGCAGTATTTT
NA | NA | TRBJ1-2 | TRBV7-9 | CASSFRRGGNYGYTF | TGTGCCAGCAGCTTCCGGCGGGGGGGAAACTATGGCTACACCTTC
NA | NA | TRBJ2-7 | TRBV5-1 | CASSLTTGLREQYF | TGCGCCAGCAGCTTGACCACCGGACTAAGGGAGCAGTACTTC
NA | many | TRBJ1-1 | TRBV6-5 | CASKGGGGMNTEAFF | TGTGCCAGTAAGGGCGGTGGAGGAATGAACACTGAAGCTTTCTTT
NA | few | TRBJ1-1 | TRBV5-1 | CASSQSTTNTEAFF | TGCGCCAGCAGCCAATCTACTACGAACACTGAAGCTTTCTTT
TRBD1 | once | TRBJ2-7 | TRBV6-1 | CASTGQGEGSYEQYF | TGTGCCAGCACGGGACAGGGAGAGGGCTCCTACGAGCAGTACTTC
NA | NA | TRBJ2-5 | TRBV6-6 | CASSYTNPTVQETQYF | TGTGCCAGCAGTTACACCAACCCGACAGTACAAGAGACCCAGTACTTC
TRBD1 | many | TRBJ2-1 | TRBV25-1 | CASSERGTGPEQFF | TGTGCCAGCAGTGAGAGAGGGACAGGGCCTGAGCAGTTCTTC
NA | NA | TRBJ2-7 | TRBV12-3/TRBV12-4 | CASSPGEAQYF | TGTGCCAGCTCACCGGGAGAGGCCCAGTACTTC